This TCR beta chain was sequenced for a study of T-cell memory formation after mild COVID-19. This clonotype was counted at least ten times. Deletions cut 10 bases from V and 5 bases from J, with 13 bases between. Per germline, CDR1 ENHRY and CDR2 SYGVKD. The length of the CDR3 is 12 residues. 5'RACE with constant-segment primers yielded barcoded, UMI-tagged TCR alpha and TCR beta cDNA libraries. TCRdb reprocessed the 5' RACE reads via MiXCR and lists one record per CDR3 protein. The table lists about 270,000 distinct CDR3 sequences, approximately 15% of them singletons. The sample was PBMCs or a T cell subset sorted from them (not recorded which). The rearrangement links TRBV10-3 to TRBJ2-3; D uncertain. The receptor comes from a man in his late teens or twenties who had mild COVID-19 (a few samples of this study predate the infection). Cell type and time point are not known. This CDR3 reads CATSPGVDTQYF. The CDR3 region has the DNA TGTGCCACCTCTCCGGGTGTAGATACGCAGTATTTT.